The T cell receptor (beta chain) described here comes from a study of T cell changes during pregnancy in multiple sclerosis. The assay was immunoSEQ multiplex PCR, and TCRdb's table has in-frame clones only and misses some. The sample holds approximately 70,000 clones, roughly nine tenths seen once. This CDR3 contains 13 residues. The V gene lost 4 bases and the J gene lost 2 bases, with 8 bases spanning the gap. Germline V gene data show CDR1 as PRHDT and CDR2 as FYEKMQ (reference sequence). The rearrangement joins TRBV13 to TRBJ1-1; D gene uncertain. The source of this sequence is a female donor in good health, enrolled as a control in a pregnancy study. This specimen consisted of peripheral blood, obtained in the first trimester of pregnancy. CDR3 loop: CASSSDLNTEAFF. The CDR3 coding sequence is TGTGCCAGCAGCTCCGATCTAAACACTGAAGCTTTCTTT.